The clone carrying this T cell receptor beta chain was recorded many times. The antigen is not known. The data are from a study of T cells in Graves' hyperthyroidism and ophthalmopathy. Regarding the study as a whole: Expanded thyroid clonotypes (above 0.001) were mostly also found in blood.

A patient was excluded if there was uncontrolled infection, other autoimmune disease, pregnancy or lactation. In making diagnoses, clinical symptoms, serum thyroxine and TRAb, thyroid ultrasound and orbital computed tomography were all used. The CDR3 loop spans 15 amino acids. Germline CDR1 and CDR2: SGHVS and FQNEAQ. Between the trimmed V and J ends, which lost 0 bases and 4 bases, there was a span of 12 bases. The source material, RNA transcripts, was used to amplify TCR beta CDR3 regions. HTBI primers were used for first-round RT-PCR of the TCR CDR3. TCRdb itself ran the multiplex PCR reads through MiXCR, one entry per CDR3 protein. Among roughly 500,000 distinct CDR3 sequences listed, about 46% were seen once.

Source material: peripheral blood or thyroid tissue (not recorded which). The chain has TRBV7-8 and TRBJ1-2, with D perhaps matching TRBD1 (6 bases). This receptor was taken from an adult woman with Graves' disease, either hyperthyroidism or ophthalmopathy (not recorded which). The CDR3 loop reads CASSLALGASYGYTF. DNA for the CDR3: TGTGCCAGCAGCTTAGCGTTGGGGGCTTCCTATGGCTACACCTTC.